Following are 27 T cell receptor beta chains from one sample sequenced in a study of human T cells and chemical hapten exposure. TCRdb independently ran MiXCR on the RACE reads; one entry per CDR3 protein. Of about 73,000 distinct CDR3 sequences listed, 8.5% to 9% are singletons. The time point is: patch test 2, 6 weeks after DPC sensitization. Regarding treatment: therapeutic diphenylcyclopropenone sensitization with weekly scalp DPC. Sequenced material: whole blood, taken in connection with sensitization to the hapten diphenylcyclopropenone (DPC). These TCRs come from a woman aged 50 to 60 with alopecia areata. Some clones in this sample may be carry-over from other donors' samples.

This clonotype was counted at least ten times. The rearrangement uses TRBV13 and TRBJ2-1, with 9 bases that match TRBD2. V shed 5 bases and J 7 bases; nucleotides not matched to a gene: 9. There are 15 residues in the CDR3. Germline V CDR1 and CDR2: PRHDT, FYEKMQ (reference sequence). DNA for the CDR3: TGTGCCAGCAGCGCCAGGGGGACTAGCAGAAATGAGCAGTTCTTC. As protein: CASSARGTSRNEQFF.

This clonotype was observed a few times. V usage is TRBV12-3 or TRBV12-4 and J usage is TRBJ2-3; 9 bases are a match to TRBD2. After removal of 4 bases from V and 4 bases from J, the junction contained 6 bases not matched to a gene. The CDR3 sequence is 15 residues long. CDR3 in DNA: TGTGCCAGCAGTTATAGCGGGAGCGAGGCAGATACGCAGTATTTT. Its protein product is CASSYSGSEADTQYF.

The chain uses TRBV6-2 or TRBV6-3 and TRBJ2-3, with D uncertain. The germline CDR1 and CDR2 sequences are MNHEY and SVGEGT. This CDR3 is 13 amino acids long. V was pared by 7 bases and J by 4 bases, with 12 bases between. This CDR3 reads CASKLGWADTQYF. As DNA, the CDR3 is TGTGCCAGCAAGCTGGGGTGGGCAGATACGCAGTATTTT.

V and J are TRBV3-1 and TRBJ2-1; 7 bases agree with TRBD2. This CDR3 has 15 amino acids. Germline V gene data show CDR1 as LGHDT and CDR2 as YNNKEL (reference sequence). After removal of 0 bases from V and 9 bases from J, the junction contained 8 bases not matched to a gene. CDR3 in amino acids: CASSQDHRLAGEQFF. The CDR3 DNA sequence: TGTGCCAGCAGCCAAGATCATAGGTTAGCGGGTGAGCAGTTCTTC.

This clonotype was seen ten or more times. This chain connects TRBV6-2 or TRBV6-3 to TRBJ1-1; D not resolved. The germline V gene encodes CDR1 MNHEY and CDR2 SVGEGT. The V end was cut by 4 bases, the J end by 4 bases, with 10 bases between. The CDR3 extends over 13 amino acids. CDR3 nucleotides: TGTGCCAGCAGTTCCGGGATCGGCACTGAAGCTTTCTTT. Protein sequence: CASSSGIGTEAFF.

This clonotype was picked up many times. This rearrangement joins TRBV14 to TRBJ1-6; D uncertain. The germline CDR1 and CDR2 sequences are SGHDN and FVKESK. The CDR3 contains 12 residues. Trimming pared 2 bases from V and 10 bases from J, leaving 6 bases between. The DNA of the CDR3 is TGTGCCAGCAGCCAACACGGATCACCCCTCCACTTT. Its translation is CASSQHGSPLHF.

The chain carries TRBV3-1 and TRBJ2-3; D is tentatively TRBD1 or TRBD2 (5 bases each). V was trimmed by 0 bases and J by 0 bases, leaving 13 bases between them. The CDR3 has 17 residues. Germline V CDR1 and CDR2: LGHDT, YNNKEL (reference sequence). Here the CDR3 reads CASSQEGTGLSTDTQYF. In DNA, the CDR3 is TGTGCCAGCAGCCAAGAGGGGACGGGGTTAAGCACAGATACGCAGTATTTT.

As DNA, the CDR3 is TGTGCCAGCAGCCCCGGGTTGGCCAACGTCCTGACTTTC. Translation: CASSPGLANVLTF. The gene calls are TRBV14 and TRBJ2-6, with D unclear. The V and J ends lost 4 bases and 6 bases respectively, with 7 bases between them. CDR3 length equals 13 residues. Looked up from germline, CDR1 is SGHDN and CDR2 is FVKESK.

This clonotype was counted ten times or more. This rearrangement joins TRBV15 to TRBJ2-3, with 10 bases aligning to TRBD2. The germline CDR1 and CDR2 sequences are LNHNV and YYDKDF (reference sequence). V was pared by 0 bases and J by 5 bases, with 2 bases of the junction left unmatched. The CDR3 is made up of 15 amino acids. The CDR3 region is CATSREAGGVDTQYF. CDR3 DNA sequence: TGTGCCACCAGCAGAGAAGCGGGAGGGGTAGATACGCAGTATTTT.

The chain couples TRBV5-6 to TRBJ2-7; D is tentatively TRBD1 or TRBD2 (5 bases each). This CDR3 is 12 amino acids long. Germline assignment: CDR1 SGHDT and CDR2 YYEEEE. V lost 3 bases and J 6 bases, leaving 10 bases between the germline ends. DNA for the CDR3: TGTGCCAGCAGCTGGGACCGGGGCGAGCAGTACTTC. It translates to CASSWDRGEQYF. Full variable domain (remainder filled in from reference TRBV5-6 and TRBJ2-7): DAGVTQSPTHLIKTRGQQVTLRCSPKSGHDTVSWYQQALGQGPQFIFQYYEEEERQRGNFPDRFSGHQFPNYSSELNVNALLLGDSALYLCASSWDRGEQYFGPGTRLTVT.

In this sample, this clonotype turned up a few times. The chain couples TRBV27 to TRBJ2-2, with 9 bases matching TRBD2. J lost 5 bases, V lost 3 bases, and 4 bases had no gene match. The germline gives CDR1 MNHEY, CDR2 SMNVEV (reference sequence). The CDR3 spans 15 residues. CDR3 in amino acids: CASSFSGRQTGELFF. The CDR3 nucleotides are TGTGCCAGCAGTTTTAGCGGGAGACAAACCGGGGAGCTGTTTTTT.

This clonotype turned up a few times. The V gene is TRBV30, the J gene TRBJ2-1, with D perhaps given as TRBD1 or TRBD2 (7 bases each). Trimming took off 4 bases at V and 8 bases at J, with 15 bases between the two ends. The CDR3 runs 13 residues. The germline V gene encodes CDR1 GTSNPN and CDR2 SVGIG (reference sequence). For the CDR3, the DNA is TGTGCCTGGAATTTAGCAGGGGGGGATGAGCAGTTCTTC. It translates to CAWNLAGGDEQFF.

This clonotype was seen more than once but under ten times. The chain is built from TRBV5-1 and TRBJ2-3, with 7 bases matching TRBD2. Germline CDR1 SGHRS, CDR2 YFSETQ. After removal of 6 bases from V and 3 bases from J, the junction contained 7 bases not matched to a gene. The CDR3 contains 14 residues. The CDR3 reads CASKAGEVTDTQYF. The CDR3, as DNA: TGCGCCAGCAAGGCGGGAGAGGTGACAGATACGCAGTATTTT.

Many counts were recorded for this clonotype. The chain joins TRBV20-1 to TRBJ1-2; no clear D gene. Germline V CDR1 and CDR2: DFQATT, SNEGSKA (reference sequence). The V end lost 1 base, the J end lost 12 bases, and 9 bases lay between the germline ends. The CDR3 contains 10 residues. This chain's CDR3 is CSARVTADTF. As DNA, the CDR3 is TGCAGTGCTAGAGTTACCGCTGACACCTTC.

This clonotype was observed many times. The CDR3 nucleotides are TGTGCCAGCAGCTCGACAGAGTATTCACCCCTCCACTTT. Amino acid sequence: CASSSTEYSPLHF. This chain uses TRBV7-6 with TRBJ1-6; TRBD1 is a possible D gene (5 bases). The V end was cut by 4 bases, the J end by 8 bases, with 9 bases between. The CDR3 sequence is 13 residues long. Looked up from germline, CDR1 is SGHVS and CDR2 is FNYEAQ.

The chain combines TRBV12-3 or TRBV12-4 with TRBJ2-7, with D perhaps matching TRBD1 or TRBD2 (6 bases each). CDR3 length: 13 residues. The V gene lost 7 bases and the J gene lost 3 bases, with 13 bases spanning the gap. CDR3 residues: CASTLGGFYEQYF. The DNA for the CDR3 is TGTGCCAGCACCTTAGGGGGGTTCTACGAGCAGTACTTC.

The chain has TRBV2 and TRBJ1-2; TRBD1 aligns across 7 bases. CDR1 and CDR2 (germline): SNHLY, FYNNEI. This CDR3 comprises 14 residues. Losses at the gene ends were 4 bases for V and 4 bases for J; bases not matched to a gene: 6. CDR3 amino acids: CASSARGSFYGYTF. In DNA, the CDR3 is TGTGCCAGCAGTGCCAGGGGGAGCTTCTATGGCTACACCTTC.

This clonotype has a handful of counts. The V call is TRBV2, the J call TRBJ1-1; 8 bases are a match to TRBD1. The CDR3 is 11 residues long. The V segment lost 8 bases and the J segment 10 bases; nucleotides outside the gene matches: 6. Germline V CDR1 and CDR2: SNHLY, FYNNEI. CDR3: CASLYGTGAFF. DNA of the CDR3: TGTGCCAGCCTCTACGGGACAGGAGCTTTCTTT.

The chain employs TRBV6-5 and TRBJ2-5, with 10 bases that match TRBD1. CDR1 is MNHEY and CDR2 is SVGAGI in the germline V gene. This CDR3 comprises 16 residues. The V gene end was trimmed by 0 bases and the J gene end by 3 bases; junction bases not matched to a gene: 4. CDR3 amino acids: CASSYSRTGGKETQYF. The DNA for the CDR3 is TGTGCCAGCAGTTACTCAAGGACAGGGGGTAAAGAGACCCAGTACTTC.

This clonotype was seen only a few times. V usage is TRBV2 and J usage is TRBJ1-2, with 7 nucleotides matching TRBD1. The CDR3 covers 13 residues. The germline CDR1 and CDR2 sequences are SNHLY and FYNNEI. J lost 7 bases, V lost 6 bases, and 8 bases had no gene match. The CDR3 coding sequence is TGTGCCAGCAGATCAGGGACAGTCTCTGGCTACACCTTC. Translation: CASRSGTVSGYTF.

This chain links TRBV12-3 or TRBV12-4 with TRBJ2-7; tentative D call: TRBD2 (6 bases). The CDR3 totals 12 residues. Between the trimmed V and J ends, which lost 5 bases and 4 bases, there was a span of 9 bases. CDR3 protein: CASSLSGYEQYF. The CDR3 bases are TGTGCCAGCAGTCTTAGCGGTTACGAGCAGTACTTC.

This clonotype was recorded at least ten times. The chain carries TRBV12-3 or TRBV12-4 and TRBJ1-4; D is undetermined. The CDR3 is made up of 13 amino acids. Trimming stripped 2 bases from V and 5 bases from J, with 6 bases between. The chain's CDR3 is CASSLRRNEKLFF. CDR3 in DNA: TGTGCCAGCAGTTTACGGCGGAATGAAAAACTGTTTTTT.

The DNA of the CDR3 is TGTGCCAGCAGCTTGGAGGGGACTATCAAAAACATTCAGTACTTC. Its translation: CASSLEGTIKNIQYF. This chain uses TRBV5-6 with TRBJ2-4; 7 bases are a match to TRBD2. Germline trimming cut 0 bases from V and 3 bases from J; bases unmatched to any gene: 3. Looked up from germline, CDR1 is SGHDT and CDR2 is YYEEEE. The CDR3 sequence is 15 residues long.

This clonotype was picked up a small number of times. The genes are TRBV20-1 and TRBJ2-1, with D uncertain. CDR1 and CDR2 from the germline V gene are DFQATT and SNEGSKA (reference sequence). V lost 5 bases, J lost 0 bases, and 5 bases lay in between. The CDR3 contains 12 residues. CDR3 nucleotide sequence: TGCAGTGCTCCTAGCTCCTACAATGAGCAGTTCTTC. Translation gives CSAPSSYNEQFF.

This clonotype was seen ten or more times. The V and J genes are TRBV20-1 and TRBJ1-2, with no clear D. The CDR3 loop spans 13 amino acids. From germline, CDR1 is DFQATT and CDR2 SNEGSKA (reference sequence). Trimming took off 0 bases at V and 10 bases at J, with 15 bases between the two ends. CDR3 DNA sequence: TGCAGTGCTAGAGATCGAACCCTCGCGGACTACACCTTC. Protein sequence: CSARDRTLADYTF.

This clonotype was seen more than once but under ten times. The CDR3 DNA is TGTGCCAGCAGCGTAGGATGGCAGGGGGACTACACCGGGGAGCTGTTTTTT. Its translation is CASSVGWQGDYTGELFF. The chain carries TRBV9 and TRBJ2-2; TRBD1 is a possible D gene (7 bases). CDR3 length: 17 amino acids. In germline, CDR1 is SGDLS, CDR2 YYNGEE. The V and J ends lost 0 bases and 3 bases respectively, with 15 bases between them.

A few counts support this clonotype. The rearrangement joins TRBV30 to TRBJ2-5; 9 nucleotides agree with TRBD2. CDR1 and CDR2 (germline): GTSNPN, SVGIG (reference sequence). The CDR3 consists of 15 residues. V dropped 2 bases and J dropped 4; count of bases not matched to a gene: 8. CDR3 sequence reads: CAWSTAGGLLETQYF. CDR3 nucleotides: TGTGCCTGGAGTACCGCGGGGGGGTTGTTAGAGACCCAGTACTTC.